Sequencing of this T cell receptor beta chain was carried out in a study of shared clonotypes between healthy human individuals. CD4+ cells were split into CD45RA+ naive and CD45RA-negative memory subsets. Study-level points and caveats: Among a handful of donors, approximately 4.6% of naive CD4 clonotypes were found in common. Estimated clonotype richness was generally higher in naive than memory subsets. A small donor pool kept down the genetic and exposure-history diversity that was represented.

A word on this clone: Antigen: not known.

Germline CDR1 reads SEHNR; CDR2 reads FQNEAQ (reference sequence). This CDR3 spans 15 amino acids. V gave up 6 bases and J gave up 5 bases; unmatched junction bases: 7. The method was immunoSEQ multiplex PCR; TCRdb's version includes in-frame clones alone and lacks a portion of them. The top ten clones hold 0.37% of a sample with 2 million to 2.5 million clones, 85% to 95% of them seen once. Sequencing was done on a sample of naive CD4+ T cells from PBMCs. The subset here: CD45RA+ positively selected. The TCR sequence derives from a man between 18 and 29 years old in good health. Some clones in this sample may be carry-over from other donors' samples. This chain connects TRBV7-9 to TRBJ2-3; 11 nucleotides match TRBD2. CDR3 loop: CASSHALAGGDTQYF. In DNA form, the CDR3 reads TGTGCCAGCAGTCACGCGCTAGCGGGAGGAGATACGCAGTATTTT.